The 8 T cell receptor beta chains in this list originate from one sample, sequenced in a study of cytomegalovirus exposure and HLA in healthy donors. 13 Jbeta primers and 60 Vbeta primers were used for the PCR. Profiled with immunoSEQ multiplex PCR; TCRdb holds only in-frame clones, not every one. The sample has around 94,000 clones; about three fifths are singletons. Source material: PBMCs. The receptors derive from a young man in good health and CMV-seronegative.

The chain carries TRBV7-6 and TRBJ2-7; 11 nucleotides align to TRBD2. Trimming at V came to 5 bases and at J to 3 bases, leaving 3 bases not matched to a gene. The CDR3 runs to 14 residues. The V gene's germline CDR1 is SGHVS and CDR2 FNYEAQ. The chain's CDR3 is CASSPGLADYEQYF. The CDR3 DNA reads as TGTGCCAGCAGCCCGGGACTAGCGGACTACGAGCAGTACTTC.

The J gene is TRBJ2-3, the V gene TRBV15, with TRBD2 as a possible D gene (6 bases). This CDR3 spans 15 amino acids. Trimming removed 3 bases at V and 2 bases at J, with 12 bases between. CDR1 and CDR2 from the germline V gene are LNHNV and YYDKDF (reference sequence). The CDR3 DNA is TGTGCCACCAGCAGGGGGACTCCAAACACAGATACGCAGTATTTT. Translating it yields CATSRGTPNTDTQYF.

Here the CDR3 DNA reads TGTGCCAGCAGCGTAGCAGGCAGCACAGATACGCAGTATTTT. The encoded protein is CASSVAGSTDTQYF. The gene calls are TRBV9 and TRBJ2-3; D uncertain. The CDR3 has 14 residues. The V end lost 0 bases, the J end lost 0 bases, and 5 bases lay between the germline ends. From germline, CDR1 is SGDLS and CDR2 YYNGEE.

This clone has only a few counts. The J gene is TRBJ2-2, the V gene TRBV2; the D gene is possibly TRBD1 (6 bases). CDR1 is SNHLY and CDR2 is FYNNEI in the germline V gene. Trimming left V 6 bases short and J 0 bases short, with 17 bases between. The CDR3 totals 17 residues. The CDR3 is CASRLLIGQSNTGELFF. CDR3 sequence (DNA): TGTGCCAGCAGGTTATTAATCGGACAGTCGAACACCGGGGAGCTGTTTTTT.

The chain uses TRBV28 and TRBJ1-5; unclear D gene. The CDR3 covers 10 residues. Germline CDR1 MDHEN, CDR2 SYDVKM. Trimming shortened V by 3 bases and J by 9 bases, and 3 bases separated the two germline ends. CDR3 loop: CASSFGPQHF. DNA of the CDR3: TGTGCCAGCAGTTTCGGGCCCCAGCATTTT.

V gene TRBV25-1 combines with J gene TRBJ2-3, with 11 bases that match TRBD2. The CDR3 spans 16 residues. The ends lost 4 bases at V and 5 bases at J; junction bases unmatched: 8. Germline V gene data show CDR1 as MGHDK and CDR2 as SYGVNS. The CDR3 nucleotides read TGTGCCAGCAGTGCCGTAGCGGGGGGGCGGGGAGATACGCAGTATTTT. This encodes CASSAVAGGRGDTQYF.

The chain has TRBV28 and TRBJ2-1; 14 bases match TRBD2. Germline-derived CDR1 and CDR2 are MDHEN and SYDVKM. This CDR3 has 19 amino acids. The J segment lost 3 bases and the V segment lost 5 bases, leaving 12 bases of the junction unmatched. This CDR3 reads CASSIEGLAGVGNYNEQFF. The CDR3 coding sequence is TGTGCCAGCAGTATTGAGGGACTAGCGGGAGTAGGAAACTACAATGAGCAGTTCTTC.

This clone was counted between two and nine times. The CDR3 sequence: CASSGTGSGNTIYF. The CDR3 nucleotides are TGTGCCAGCAGTGGAACAGGCTCTGGAAACACCATATATTTT. The chain employs TRBV6-6 and TRBJ1-3; weak D call: TRBD1 (5 bases). The germline V and J ends were trimmed by 5 bases and 0 bases, with 8 bases remaining between them. This CDR3 spans 14 amino acids. Per germline, CDR1 MNHNY and CDR2 SVGAGI (reference sequence).